This T cell receptor (beta chain) was obtained from a study of radiotherapy plus CTLA-4 blockade in lung cancer. On the study more broadly: The study recorded objective responses in 15% to 20% of patients and disease control in about 31%. Broader study findings: Dynamics of early blood T cell clones, together with interferon-beta, were reportedly the best predictors of response. Once radiotherapy plus ipilimumab had been given, TCR clones derived from tumor expanded in blood.

The CDR3 consists of 12 residues. Trimming stripped 5 bases from V and 2 bases from J, with 10 bases between. Germline-derived CDR1 and CDR2 are GTSNPN and SVGIG (reference sequence). Participants had chemo-refractory metastatic non-small-cell lung cancer and were treated with focal radiation plus ipilimumab CTLA-4 blockade. TCRdb's table, derived via immunoSEQ multiplex PCR, lists solely in-frame clones and lacks some. Of more than 35,000 clones detected, about 85% appear once; the ten largest clones hold approximately 6%. Details on this clone: Antigen: not known.

This receptor was identified in a human donor with non-small cell lung cancer who had stable disease on radiotherapy plus ipilimumab. This chain links TRBV30 with TRBJ2-7; no clear D gene. This specimen consisted of peripheral blood, obtained from a patient treated with radiotherapy plus ipilimumab. CDR3 loop: CAWARLAYEQYF. CDR3 DNA: TGTGCCTGGGCGAGGCTAGCCTACGAGCAGTACTTC.